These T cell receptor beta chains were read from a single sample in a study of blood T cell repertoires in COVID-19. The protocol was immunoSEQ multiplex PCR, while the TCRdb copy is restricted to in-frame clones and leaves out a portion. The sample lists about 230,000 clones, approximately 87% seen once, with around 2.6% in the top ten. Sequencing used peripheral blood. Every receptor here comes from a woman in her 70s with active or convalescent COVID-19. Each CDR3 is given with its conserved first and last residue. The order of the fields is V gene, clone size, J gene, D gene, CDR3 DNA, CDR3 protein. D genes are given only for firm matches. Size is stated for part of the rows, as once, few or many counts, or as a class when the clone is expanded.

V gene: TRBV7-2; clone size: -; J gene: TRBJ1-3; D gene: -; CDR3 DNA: TGTGCCAGCAGCTTAGGGAGGCGAGGAAACACCATATATTTT; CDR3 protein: CASSLGRRGNTIYF
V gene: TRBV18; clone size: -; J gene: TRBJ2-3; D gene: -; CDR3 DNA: TGTGCCAGCTCTCCTACGTCTTCGCCACTAAACGGGGATACGCAGTATTTT; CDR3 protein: CASSPTSSPLNGDTQYF
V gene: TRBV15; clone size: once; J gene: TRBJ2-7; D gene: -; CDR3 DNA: TGTGCCACCAGCTGGTCTAGAGGATCCTACGAGCAGTACTTC; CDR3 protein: CATSWSRGSYEQYF
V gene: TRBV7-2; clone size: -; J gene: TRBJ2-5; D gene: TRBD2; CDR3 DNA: TGTGCCAGCAGCTTAGGAGCGGGGGCCTTAGAGACCCAGTACTTC; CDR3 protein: CASSLGAGALETQYF
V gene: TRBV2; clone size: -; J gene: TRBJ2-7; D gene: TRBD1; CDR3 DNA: TGTGCCAGCAGTGAAGGTATCGGGACAGGGGGCCCGAAGTACGAGCAGTACTTC; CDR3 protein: CASSEGIGTGGPKYEQYF
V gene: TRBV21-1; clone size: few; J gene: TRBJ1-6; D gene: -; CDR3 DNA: TGTGTCCAGCCGTATAACGGGACAGGTAATTCACCCCTCCACTTT; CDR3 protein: CVQPYNGTGNSPLHF
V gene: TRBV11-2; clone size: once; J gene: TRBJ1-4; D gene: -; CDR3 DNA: TGTGCCAGCAGCTCGAACCCACAGGTTACTAATGAAAAACTGTTTTTT; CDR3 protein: CASSSNPQVTNEKLFF
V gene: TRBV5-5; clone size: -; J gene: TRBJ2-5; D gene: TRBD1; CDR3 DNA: TGTGCCAGCAGGTCGGGACAGGAAGAGACCCAGTACTTC; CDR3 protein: CASRSGQEETQYF
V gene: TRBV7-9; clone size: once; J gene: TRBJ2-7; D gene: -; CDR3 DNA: TGTGCCAGCAGCCCCCCAGGGCCTGTTTCGTACGAGCAGTACTTC; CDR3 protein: CASSPPGPVSYEQYF
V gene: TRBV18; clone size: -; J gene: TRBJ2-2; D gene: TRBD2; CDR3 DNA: TGTGCCAGCTCACCGCAGATAGCGGGGGGTCCGCACACCGGGGAGCTGTTTTTT; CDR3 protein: CASSPQIAGGPHTGELFF
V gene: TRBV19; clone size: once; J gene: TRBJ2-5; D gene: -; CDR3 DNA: TGTGCCAGTAGTCCTCAGGGGTCTTCTCAAACCCAGTACTTC; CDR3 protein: CASSPQGSSQTQYF
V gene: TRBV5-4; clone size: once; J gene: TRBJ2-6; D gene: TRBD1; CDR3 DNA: TGTGCCAGCAGCCCGGGACAGGGCCGATACTCTGGGGCCAACGTCCTGACTTTC; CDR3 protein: CASSPGQGRYSGANVLTF
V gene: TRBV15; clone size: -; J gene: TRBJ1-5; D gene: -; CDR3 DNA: TGTGCCACCAGCAGAGCCAGGGCCGGCAATCAGCCCCAGCATTTT; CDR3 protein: CATSRARAGNQPQHF
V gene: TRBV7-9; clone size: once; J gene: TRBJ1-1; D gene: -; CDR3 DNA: TGTGCCAGCAGCAAATTGGACAGGAACACTGAAGCTTTCTTT; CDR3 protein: CASSKLDRNTEAFF
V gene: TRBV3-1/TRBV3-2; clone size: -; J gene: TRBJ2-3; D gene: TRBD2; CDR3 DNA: TGTGCCAGCAGCCAAGGACTAGCGGGGTATTATACGCAGTATTTT; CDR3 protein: CASSQGLAGYYTQYF
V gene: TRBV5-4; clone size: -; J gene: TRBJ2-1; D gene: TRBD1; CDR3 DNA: TGTGCCAGCAGCACGACAGGGGCTGGTTACAATGAGCAGTTCTTC; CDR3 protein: CASSTTGAGYNEQFF
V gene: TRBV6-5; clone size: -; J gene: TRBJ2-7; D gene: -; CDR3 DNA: TGTGCCAGCAGTACGAGACATCCCCCCTACGAGCAGTACTTC; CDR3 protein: CASSTRHPPYEQYF
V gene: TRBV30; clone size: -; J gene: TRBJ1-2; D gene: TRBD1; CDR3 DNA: TGTGCCTGGAGGTCCAGGACAGGGTTAGGATTTTATGGCTACACCTTC; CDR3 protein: CAWRSRTGLGFYGYTF
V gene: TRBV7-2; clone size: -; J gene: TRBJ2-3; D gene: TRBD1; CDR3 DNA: TGTGCCAGCAGCTCCAACAGGGGGCTGCAGTATTTT; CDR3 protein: CASSSNRGLQYF
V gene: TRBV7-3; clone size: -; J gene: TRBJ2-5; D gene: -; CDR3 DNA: TGTGCCAGCAGCCGAAGCCAGGGGGGAGAGACCCAGTACTTC; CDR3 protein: CASSRSQGGETQYF
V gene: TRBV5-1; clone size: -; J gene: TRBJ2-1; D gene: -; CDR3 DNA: TGCGCCAGCAGCTTGCAGGGCGGCGGTTTGGATGAGCAGTTCTTC; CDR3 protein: CASSLQGGGLDEQFF
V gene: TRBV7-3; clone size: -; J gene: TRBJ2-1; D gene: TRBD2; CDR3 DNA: TGTGCCAGCAGCCAAGCGGGGGGGTCCTACAATGAGCAGTTCTTC; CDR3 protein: CASSQAGGSYNEQFF
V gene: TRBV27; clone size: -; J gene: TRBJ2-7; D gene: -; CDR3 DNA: TGTGCCAGCAGCTCTTATCTCGGGACTCTCGCCGACGAGCAGTACTTC; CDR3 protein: CASSSYLGTLADEQYF
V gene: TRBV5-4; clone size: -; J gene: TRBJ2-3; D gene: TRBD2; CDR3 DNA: TGTGCCAGCAGCCTCTCCGGGAGCGGGGGACCGAGGGGTACGCAGTATTTT; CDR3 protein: CASSLSGSGGPRGTQYF
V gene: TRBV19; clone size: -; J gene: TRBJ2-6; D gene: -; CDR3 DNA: TGTGCCAGTAGTATAGGACAGCCCCAGGTACGCGGGGCCAACGTCCTGACTTTC; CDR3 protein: CASSIGQPQVRGANVLTF
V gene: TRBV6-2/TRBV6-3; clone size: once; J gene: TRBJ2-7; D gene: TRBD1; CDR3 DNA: TGTGCCAGCAGTTACTCCGGACAGGGGTCGTCCTACGAGCAGTACTTC; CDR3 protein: CASSYSGQGSSYEQYF